These 4 T cell receptor beta chains share one sample of origin, sequenced in a study of OX40 agonist ivuxolimab in advanced cancers. TCRdb's copy holds only in-frame clones and misses some; the assay was immunoSEQ multiplex PCR. Of approximately 110,000 clones listed, about nine tenths are singletons. The sequencing used CD4+ or CD8+ T cells sorted from blood, collected in a trial of the OX40 agonist ivuxolimab. The receptors were sampled from an adult with an advanced solid tumor such as melanoma, head and neck, liver or kidney cancer.

This sequence joins TRBV5-1 and TRBJ2-5; D possibly uses TRBD1 or TRBD2 (5 bases each). The CDR3 extends over 13 amino acids. V was pared by 6 bases and J by 2 bases, with 11 bases between. Germline V lookup: CDR1 SGHRS, CDR2 YFSETQ. The chain's CDR3 is CASNPWGQETQYF. As DNA, the CDR3 is TGCGCCAGCAACCCCTGGGGGCAAGAGACCCAGTACTTC. Together with reference TRBV5-1 and TRBJ2-5, the CDR3 gives the full variable domain: KAGVTQTPRYLIKTRGQQVTLSCSPISGHRSVSWYQQTPGQGLQFLFEYFSETQRNKGNFPGRFSGRQFSNSRSEMNVSTLELGDSALYLCASNPWGQETQYFGPGTRLLVL.

The chain uses TRBV7-2 and TRBJ1-2; D is ambiguous. The V gene's germline CDR1 is SGHTA and CDR2 FQGNSA. V lost 2 bases and J 3 bases, leaving 13 bases between the germline ends. The CDR3 length is 15 residues. CDR3 nucleotides: TGTGCCAGCAGCTTAAACCAGGAGACGGACTATGGCTACACCTTC. It translates to CASSLNQETDYGYTF.

CDR3: CASSEFGRSTGELFF. The CDR3 DNA reads as TGTGCCAGCAGTGAGTTCGGCCGGAGCACCGGGGAGCTGTTTTTT. This rearrangement joins TRBV6-1 to TRBJ2-2; unclear D gene. V was clipped by 3 bases and J by 4 bases, with 12 bases between them. The CDR3 has 15 amino acids. The germline gives CDR1 MNHNS, CDR2 SASEGT.

This sequence joins TRBV28 and TRBJ1-5; 7 nucleotides match TRBD1. The germline gives CDR1 MDHEN, CDR2 SYDVKM. CDR3 size: 17 residues. With 3 bases clipped from V and 1 base from J, the junction kept 9 bases outside the gene matches. CDR3: CASSFPGGGQSNQPQHF. The DNA for the CDR3 is TGTGCCAGCAGTTTCCCAGGGGGGGGGCAGAGCAATCAGCCCCAGCATTTT.